These 16 T cell receptor beta chains were sequenced from one sample in a study of T cells in Graves' hyperthyroidism and ophthalmopathy. The TCR beta CDR3 regions underwent amplification using RNA transcripts as the source. First-round RT-PCR of the TCR CDR3 relied on the HTBI primer set. Each CDR3 protein is one row after TCRdb ran MiXCR on the multiplex PCR reads. The table shows approximately 620,000 distinct CDR3 sequences, with about a sixth occurring only once. Sequencing was carried out using blood. The origin of the receptors is a woman aged 40 to 50 with Graves' ophthalmopathy.

This chain uses TRBV19 with TRBJ2-2; 11 bases line up with TRBD1. Germline CDR1 reads LNHDA; CDR2 reads SQIVND (reference sequence). V trimming: 8 bases; J trimming: 6 bases; junction bases outside the gene matches: 14. CDR3 length: 17 amino acids. CDR3 DNA: TGTGCCAGTGGTACAATGATGGGACAGGGGGTGTCCGGGGAGCTGTTTTTT. It codes for CASGTMMGQGVSGELFF.

This clonotype was observed at least ten times. V and J are TRBV18 and TRBJ2-1; D remains unclear. CDR3 size: 15 residues. Germline assignment: CDR1 KGHSH and CDR2 LQKENI. V was trimmed by 6 bases and J by 9 bases, leaving 21 bases between them. The CDR3 region is CASSRTNPTGSEQFF. The CDR3 DNA reads TGTGCCAGCTCTCGAACAAACCCTACGGGCAGTGAGCAGTTCTTC.

This chain links TRBV5-1 with TRBJ2-6; D might be TRBD1 or TRBD2, each matching 5 bases. The CDR3 sequence is 18 residues long. The germline V and J ends were trimmed by 4 bases and 0 bases, with 17 bases remaining between them. The germline V gene has CDR1 SGHRS and CDR2 YFSETQ. DNA for the CDR3: TGCGCCAGCAGCCCGAGGGGAGTTCACAACTCTGGGGCCAACGTCCTGACTTTC. Protein: CASSPRGVHNSGANVLTF. The complete variable domain, with remaining parts taken from reference TRBV5-1 and TRBJ2-6, reads KAGVTQTPRYLIKTRGQQVTLSCSPISGHRSVSWYQQTPGQGLQFLFEYFSETQRNKGNFPGRFSGRQFSNSRSEMNVSTLELGDSALYLCASSPRGVHNSGANVLTFGAGSRLTVL.

This clonotype came up many times. The chain is built from TRBV7-9 and TRBJ2-3; no definite D call. The CDR3 consists of 14 residues. V lost 3 bases, J lost 0 bases, and 7 bases lay in between. Germline CDR1 is SEHNR and CDR2 is FQNEAQ (reference sequence). CDR3 nucleotides: TGTGCCAGCAGCTTGCACTCTAGCACAGATACGCAGTATTTT. It yields the protein CASSLHSSTDTQYF.

Many counts were recorded for this clonotype. The CDR3 is CSARDLTPHDSETQYF. CDR3 bases: TGCAGTGCTAGAGATTTGACACCCCATGACTCGGAGACCCAGTACTTC. This chain links TRBV20-1 with TRBJ2-5; D is ambiguous. This CDR3 contains 16 residues. Germline-derived CDR1 and CDR2 are DFQATT and SNEGSKA (reference sequence). Trimming cost V 0 bases and J 5 bases, with 19 bases left between them.

This clonotype has a count of ten or more. The chain links TRBV28 to TRBJ2-7, with 9 bases that match TRBD1. CDR3 length: 15 amino acids. Germline loops: CDR1 MDHEN, CDR2 SYDVKM. V was clipped by 4 bases and J by 4 bases; unmatched bases: 8. This CDR3 is CASSSPGQGRYEQYF. As DNA, the CDR3 is TGTGCCAGCAGTTCCCCGGGACAGGGAAGGTACGAGCAGTACTTC. Full variable domain (outside the CDR3, taken from reference TRBV28 and TRBJ2-7): DVKVTQSSRYLVKRTGEKVFLECVQDMDHENMFWYRQDPGLGLRLIYFSYDVKMKEKGDIPEGYSVSREKKERFSLILESASTNQTSMYLCASSSPGQGRYEQYFGPGTRLTVT.

This clonotype was observed a few times. The chain uses TRBV12-3 or TRBV12-4 and TRBJ2-1; D is possibly TRBD1 or TRBD2 (6 bases each). The CDR3 extends over 14 amino acids. V was trimmed by 7 bases and J by 7 bases, leaving 17 bases between them. The CDR3 loop is CASTARGGGNEQFF. CDR3 nucleotides: TGTGCCAGCACTGCCCGAGGAGGGGGGAATGAGCAGTTCTTC.

The table lists this clonotype with many counts. The chain couples TRBV27 to TRBJ2-7, with 9 bases aligning to TRBD2. The length of the CDR3 is 17 residues. Per germline, CDR1 MNHEY and CDR2 SMNVEV (reference sequence). Trimming took 5 bases from V and 2 from J; bases not matched to a gene: 13. In nucleotides, the CDR3 is TGTGCCAGCAGTCTCAACTTCCGTAGCGGGAGTGCCTACGAGCAGTACTTC. Translation gives CASSLNFRSGSAYEQYF.

This clonotype was counted ten times or more. The CDR3 DNA follows: TGTGCCAGCAGCTACGGACAGGGAATGGAGACCCAGTACTTC. Translation gives CASSYGQGMETQYF. The rearrangement joins TRBV11-2 to TRBJ2-5, with TRBD1 identical over 8 bases. This CDR3 contains 14 residues. In germline, CDR1 is SGHAT, CDR2 FQNNGV. After removal of 4 bases from V and 5 bases from J, the junction contained 6 bases not matched to a gene.

The sample holds many counts of this clonotype. This sequence joins TRBV5-1 and TRBJ2-1; tentative D call: TRBD2 (5 bases). CDR3 length: 14 amino acids. CDR1 and CDR2 from the germline V gene are SGHRS and YFSETQ. V was clipped by 3 bases and J by 5 bases, with 12 bases between them. The CDR3: CASSSEGAHNEQFF. The CDR3 DNA follows: TGCGCCAGCAGCTCCGAGGGAGCCCACAATGAGCAGTTCTTC.

This clonotype turned up a few times. The chain is built from TRBV28 and TRBJ2-5; perhaps TRBD1 as D (5 bases). The CDR3 contains 17 residues. Germline CDR1 is MDHEN and CDR2 is SYDVKM. The germline V and J ends were trimmed by 1 base and 4 bases, with 19 bases remaining between them. CDR3 DNA sequence: TGTGCCAGCAGTTTATCGTTCGTTCGGGTTGGGGCAGAGACCCAGTACTTC. Translation: CASSLSFVRVGAETQYF.

This clonotype has a handful of counts. The V call is TRBV18, the J call TRBJ2-5, with D perhaps being TRBD1 or TRBD2 (5 bases each). V shed 5 bases and J shed 8 bases, with 18 bases lying between them. This CDR3 is built from 14 residues. Germline CDR1 and CDR2: KGHSH and LQKENI. The CDR3 nucleotides read TGTGCCAGCTCATACGAGGGGTCGAGTGGAACCCAGTACTTC. Translation gives CASSYEGSSGTQYF.

There are a few counts of this clonotype. The rearrangement links TRBV7-3 to TRBJ2-1, with 11 positions matching TRBD2. The ends lost 5 bases at V and 10 bases at J; junction bases unmatched: 13. The germline gives CDR1 SGHTA, CDR2 FQGTGA. The CDR3 has 16 residues. CDR3 sequence reads: CASSRTGLAARGEQFF. For the CDR3, the DNA is TGTGCCAGCAGCCGAACGGGACTAGCGGCTCGGGGGGAGCAGTTCTTC.

This clonotype has at least ten counts. The CDR3 DNA reads as TGTGCCAGCAGCTCCAGGAACTCCTACGAGCAGTACTTC. It yields the protein CASSSRNSYEQYF. The chain uses TRBV7-6 and TRBJ2-7, with unresolved D. Trimming removed 4 bases at V and 0 bases at J, with 7 bases between. The V gene's germline CDR1 is SGHVS and CDR2 FNYEAQ. The CDR3 runs 13 residues.

The chain uses TRBV3-1 and TRBJ2-7; no clear D. CDR1 and CDR2 (germline): LGHDT, YNNKEL (reference sequence). This CDR3 has 14 amino acids. V lost 0 bases and J 2 bases, leaving 8 bases between the germline ends. The CDR3 is CASSQDRQAYEQYF. Here the CDR3 DNA reads TGTGCCAGCAGCCAAGATCGACAAGCCTACGAGCAGTACTTC.

This clonotype was observed a handful of times. The V and J genes are TRBV4-1 and TRBJ2-7; D is possibly TRBD1 or TRBD2 (5 bases each). Trimming took 2 bases from V and 4 from J, leaving 15 bases between them. Germline values: CDR1 MGHRA, CDR2 YSYEKL. The CDR3 loop spans 15 amino acids. As DNA, the CDR3 is TGCGCCAGCAGCCAAAGTCAGGGAGCGGAGTACGAGCAGTACTTC. It encodes CASSQSQGAEYEQYF.